Listed below are T cell receptor beta chains from one sample, sequenced in a study of OX40 agonist ivuxolimab in advanced cancers. Sequencing used immunoSEQ multiplex PCR; TCRdb keeps in-frame clones, though not all of them. This sample has 65,000 to 100,000 clones, with about 90% found just once. Sequencing used CD4+ or CD8+ T cells sorted from blood, obtained in a trial of the OX40 agonist ivuxolimab. These TCRs come from an adult with an advanced solid tumor such as melanoma, head and neck, liver or kidney cancer. Both conserved end residues are part of each CDR3. Each record gives: clone size, V gene, J gene, D gene, CDR3 protein, CDR3 DNA. D genes are given only for firm matches. The size entry is marked missing in some rows and otherwise reads once, few, many or a size class.

-	TRBV11-3	TRBJ2-3	TRBD2	CASSLGLAGPTSTDTQYF	TGTGCCAGCAGCCTGGGACTAGCGGGACCCACTAGCACAGATACGCAGTATTTT
-	TRBV7-7	TRBJ2-7	-	CASSLRQPEHEYSYEQYF	TGTGCTAGCAGCCTTCGACAGCCTGAACACGAATACTCCTACGAGCAGTACTTC
-	TRBV30	TRBJ2-1	-	CAWSPSDNEQFF	TGTGCCTGGAGTCCTAGCGACAATGAGCAGTTCTTC
-	TRBV15	TRBJ2-5	TRBD1	CATSRVVNRGETQYF	TGTGCCACCAGCAGAGTAGTTAACAGGGGAGAGACCCAGTACTTC
-	TRBV11-2	TRBJ2-2	-	CASSLVFTGELFF	TGTGCCAGCAGCTTAGTGTTTACCGGGGAGCTGTTTTTT
-	TRBV7-9	TRBJ2-5	-	CASSLVGDQYF	TGTGCCAGCAGCTTAGTGGGGGACCAGTACTTC
-	TRBV5-6	TRBJ1-5	TRBD1	CASSPGTGGYQPQHF	TGTGCCAGCAGTCCCGGGACAGGGGGTTATCAGCCCCAGCATTTT
-	TRBV10-3	TRBJ1-2	-	CAISVGEPNYGYTF	TGTGCCATCAGTGTAGGGGAACCAAACTATGGCTACACCTTC
-	TRBV4-2	TRBJ2-5	-	CASSQVDRGAEETQYF	TGTGCCAGCAGCCAAGTTGACCGAGGGGCGGAAGAGACCCAGTACTTC
-	TRBV18	TRBJ2-1	-	CASSPGRVRNEQFF	TGTGCCAGCTCTCCGGGCAGGGTTCGGAATGAGCAGTTCTTC
-	TRBV7-3	TRBJ2-1	TRBD2	CASSLTSREGSYNEQFF	TGTGCCAGCAGCTTAACCTCAAGGGAGGGCTCTTACAATGAGCAGTTCTTC
-	TRBV14	TRBJ2-7	-	CASSFGGSSYEQYF	TGTGCCAGCAGCTTCGGGGGCAGTTCCTACGAGCAGTACTTC
-	TRBV5-4	TRBJ1-1	-	CASSLSADNTEAFF	TGTGCCAGCAGCTTGAGTGCCGATAACACTGAAGCTTTCTTT
once	TRBV2	TRBJ1-1	-	CASSESAGFAEAFF	TGTGCCAGCAGTGAATCGGCAGGTTTTGCTGAAGCTTTCTTT
-	TRBV5-4	TRBJ2-1	-	CASSHSRDNEQFF	TGTGCCAGCAGCCATTCGCGAGACAATGAGCAGTTCTTC
-	TRBV9	TRBJ1-1	-	CASGEQGPMNTEAFF	TGTGCCAGCGGCGAACAGGGCCCTATGAACACTGAAGCTTTCTTT